The 27 T cell receptor beta chains in this list originate from one sample, sequenced in a study of identical twins. TCRdb ran MiXCR on the 5' RACE reads and lists one entry per CDR3 protein. The repertoire includes 1.5 million to 2 million distinct CDR3 sequences, around 33% of them detected once, and roughly 0.3% sits in the top ten. Sequenced material: cord blood. These receptors were collected from a newborn girl in good health.

As for this clonotype: One base away lies a much larger clone, so this may be a sequencing read error. The V gene is TRBV20-1, the J gene TRBJ1-2, with D hard to call. The length of the CDR3 is 11 residues. CDR1 and CDR2 (germline): DFQATT, SNEGSKA (reference sequence). Here the CDR3 DNA reads TGCAATGCTAGTCCGAACTATGGCTACACCTTC. Its translation is CNASPNYGYTF.

The chain links TRBV29-1 to TRBJ2-3, with D tentatively TRBD1 or TRBD2 (6 bases each). The V end lost 6 bases, the J end lost 1 base, and 11 bases lay between the germline ends. Germline lookup yields CDR1 SQVTM and CDR2 ANQGSEA. CDR3 length: 13 residues. This chain's CDR3 is CSVPGGRTDTQYF. The CDR3 DNA reads TGCAGCGTCCCCGGGGGCCGCACAGATACGCAGTATTTT.

This clonotype was seen a few times. The CDR3 DNA follows: TGTGCCAGCACCGTCTCCGGGCCCCGAAACAGCGAGCAGTTCTTC. Protein: CASTVSGPRNSEQFF. This sequence joins TRBV6-5 and TRBJ2-1; D ambiguous. Trimming took 7 bases from V and 10 from J, leaving 23 bases between them. The CDR3 consists of 15 residues. CDR1 is MNHEY and CDR2 is SVGAGI in the germline V gene.

This clonotype has only a few counts. The V call is TRBV14, the J call TRBJ2-5; 8 nucleotides align to TRBD2. V trimming: 5 bases; J trimming: 11 bases; junction bases outside the gene matches: 10. Per the germline V gene, CDR1 is SGHDN and CDR2 is FVKESK. CDR3 size: 13 residues. CDR3 in DNA: TGTGCCAGCAGCTTGGGACTAGGCAATGAGCAGTACTTC. Its protein product is CASSLGLGNEQYF.

This rearrangement joins TRBV10-3 to TRBJ2-5; 10 bases are a match to TRBD2. With the DNA end fitting TRBJ2-7 better, the J assignment may be wrong. This CDR3 is 14 amino acids long. CDR1 is ENHRY, CDR2 SYGVKD, per germline. DNA for the CDR3: TGTGCCATCAGTGATAGCGGGGGGACCTACGAGCAGTACTTC. Translated, it gives CAISDSGGTYEQYF.

This clonotype was counted a single time. CDR3 amino acids: CASSARTGRADTQYF. The CDR3 nucleotides are TGTGCCAGCAGTGCCCGGACAGGGAGGGCCGATACGCAGTATTTT. The chain carries TRBV2 and TRBJ2-3; weak D call: TRBD1 (8 bases). The germline V gene has CDR1 SNHLY and CDR2 FYNNEI. Trimming stripped 4 bases from V and 6 bases from J, with 17 bases between. The length of the CDR3 is 15 residues.

The chain has TRBV7-9 and TRBJ2-3, with D uncertain. The germline gives CDR1 SEHNR, CDR2 FQNEAQ (reference sequence). The CDR3 covers 13 residues. Trimming left V 7 bases short and J 0 bases short, with 8 bases between. This CDR3 is CASTAVSTDTQYF. Written as DNA, the CDR3 is TGTGCCAGCACCGCGGTTAGCACAGATACGCAGTATTTT.

This clonotype was counted ten times or more. This chain joins TRBV2 and TRBJ2-7, with D perhaps TRBD1 (6 bases). V was shortened by 3 bases and J by 0 bases, with 6 bases between the two germline ends. Germline lookup yields CDR1 SNHLY and CDR2 FYNNEI. The CDR3 loop spans 13 amino acids. CDR3 protein: CASSEDSSYEQYF. CDR3 in DNA: TGTGCCAGCAGTGAGGACAGCTCCTACGAGCAGTACTTC. The full variable domain, in which reference TRBV2 and TRBJ2-7 provide the parts outside the CDR3, is EPEVTQTPSHQVTQMGQEVILRCVPISNHLYFYWYRQILGQKVEFLVSFYNNEISEKSEIFDDQFSVERPDGSNFTLKIRSTKLEDSAMYFCASSEDSSYEQYFGPGTRLTVT.

The chain carries TRBV20-1 and TRBJ2-1, with a tentative D call TRBD2 (6 bases). This CDR3 is built from 14 residues. From germline, CDR1 is DFQATT and CDR2 SNEGSKA (reference sequence). V shed 6 bases and J shed 0 bases, with 12 bases lying between them. The CDR3 DNA is TGCAGTGCGTCGGGACTCACCTCCTACAATGAGCAGTTCTTC. Translation gives CSASGLTSYNEQFF.

This clonotype was seen only a few times. Written as DNA, the CDR3 is TGTGCCAGCAGTCAGCTTCTCCAACATGAGCAGTTCTTC. Translating it yields CASSQLLQHEQFF. This chain uses TRBV6-1 with TRBJ2-1, with D unclear. V lost 5 bases, J lost 8 bases, and 13 bases lay in between. The CDR3 totals 13 residues. Germline CDR1 is MNHNS and CDR2 is SASEGT.

In this sample, this clonotype turned up a few times. The CDR3 region is CSAGRTGTGGQPQHF. CDR3 DNA: TGCAGTGCCGGACGGACAGGGACGGGCGGTCAGCCCCAGCATTTT. This chain connects TRBV20-1 to TRBJ1-5, with 8 nucleotides matching TRBD1. Germline CDR1 reads DFQATT; CDR2 reads SNEGSKA (reference sequence). This CDR3 has 15 amino acids. J lost 6 bases, V lost 6 bases, and 13 bases had no gene match.

V is TRBV28 and J is TRBJ1-6; 8 positions match TRBD1. The CDR3 has 14 amino acids. Germline V gene lookup returns CDR1 MDHEN and CDR2 SYDVKM. Unmatched junction bases numbered 9, after V lost 6 bases and J lost 11 bases. CDR3 DNA sequence: TGTGCCAGCAGCACGACAGGGGAAGTGCCACCCCTCCACTTT. Translating gives CASSTTGEVPPLHF.

This clonotype has more than one count but fewer than ten. The chain employs TRBV2 and TRBJ1-4, with 8 bases aligning to TRBD1. CDR3 length equals 16 residues. V was clipped by 7 bases and J by 6 bases; unmatched bases: 13. Germline CDR1 and CDR2: SNHLY and FYNNEI. The CDR3 protein is CASTPGRDRTYEKLFF. CDR3 in DNA: TGTGCCAGCACACCAGGCCGGGACAGGACCTATGAAAAACTGTTTTTT.

The rearrangement links TRBV4-2 to TRBJ2-7, with 7 nucleotides matching TRBD2. CDR3 length: 17 amino acids. Germline V CDR1 and CDR2: LGHNA, YNFKEQ. V shed 2 bases and J 5 bases; nucleotides not matched to a gene: 15. The CDR3 DNA follows: TGTGCCAGCAGCCAACTCCCCCAAGCGGGACTCCTCAACGAGCAGTACTTC. It translates to CASSQLPQAGLLNEQYF.

The chain couples TRBV20-1 to TRBJ2-1; D gene uncertain. The V gene's germline CDR1 is DFQATT and CDR2 SNEGSKA (reference sequence). This CDR3 spans 13 amino acids. V lost 1 base and J lost 8, with 12 bases in between. The CDR3 sequence is CSARGATVDEQFF. As DNA, the CDR3 is TGCAGTGCTAGAGGGGCCACGGTGGATGAGCAGTTCTTC.

This clonotype was seen more than once but under ten times. The chain couples TRBV4-2 to TRBJ2-3, with D perhaps TRBD2 (5 bases). V lost 3 bases to trimming and J lost 4 bases, with 17 bases between them. Germline V CDR1 and CDR2: LGHNA, YNFKEQ. The CDR3 contains 16 residues. CDR3 coding DNA: TGTGCCAGCAGCCAGGATCAACTAGGACGTGCAGATACGCAGTATTTT. Protein product: CASSQDQLGRADTQYF.

V gene TRBV30 combines with J gene TRBJ1-6; D remains ambiguous. The CDR3 is made up of 13 amino acids. Germline V gene sequence: CDR1 GTSNPN, CDR2 SVGIG (reference sequence). The germline V and J ends were trimmed by 0 bases and 3 bases, with 3 bases remaining between them. The CDR3 region is CAWSVHYNSPLHF. CDR3 coding DNA: TGTGCCTGGAGTGTACACTATAATTCACCCCTCCACTTT.

The chain combines TRBV2 with TRBJ2-7; 8 bases map to TRBD1. CDR3 length: 15 residues. From germline, CDR1 is SNHLY and CDR2 FYNNEI. Trimming at V came to 6 bases and at J to 4 bases, leaving 11 bases not matched to a gene. The CDR3, as DNA: TGTGCCAGCAGCGGGGGACAGGTGAGGGTTTACGAGCAGTACTTC. It translates to CASSGGQVRVYEQYF. Using reference TRBV2 and TRBJ2-7 for the parts outside the CDR3, the full variable domain is EPEVTQTPSHQVTQMGQEVILRCVPISNHLYFYWYRQILGQKVEFLVSFYNNEISEKSEIFDDQFSVERPDGSNFTLKIRSTKLEDSAMYFCASSGGQVRVYEQYFGPGTRLTVT.

The chain uses TRBV5-1 and TRBJ2-5; D could derive from TRBD1 or TRBD2 (5 bases each). Deletions cut 1 base from V and 2 bases from J, with 12 bases between. The CDR3 is 15 amino acids. The germline gives CDR1 SGHRS, CDR2 YFSETQ. CDR3 sequence: CASSLISGGQETQYF. Written as DNA, the CDR3 is TGCGCCAGCAGCTTGATAAGTGGGGGTCAAGAGACCCAGTACTTC. The whole variable domain, remainder taken from reference TRBV5-1 and TRBJ2-5, is KAGVTQTPRYLIKTRGQQVTLSCSPISGHRSVSWYQQTPGQGLQFLFEYFSETQRNKGNFPGRFSGRQFSNSRSEMNVSTLELGDSALYLCASSLISGGQETQYFGPGTRLLVL.

This clonotype showed up just a few times. This sequence joins TRBV20-1 and TRBJ2-7, with 9 nucleotides matching TRBD2. CDR3 length equals 14 residues. V shed 0 bases, J shed 3 bases, and the junction held 3 bases outside the gene matches. Looked up from germline, CDR1 is DFQATT and CDR2 is SNEGSKA (reference sequence). The CDR3 nucleotides are TGCAGTGCTAGAGAAGCGGGGGGCGGCTACGAGCAGTACTTC. It encodes CSAREAGGGYEQYF.

The CDR3, as DNA: TGTGCCAGCAGTAAGACTAGCGGTGAGCAGTTCTTC. It specifies CASSKTSGEQFF. This sequence joins TRBV7-8 and TRBJ2-1; TRBD2 aligns across 9 bases. Looked up from germline, CDR1 is SGHVS and CDR2 is FQNEAQ. This CDR3 has 12 amino acids. V trimming: 6 bases; J trimming: 9 bases; junction bases outside the gene matches: 3.

The chain couples TRBV29-1 to TRBJ2-2; 8 bases agree with TRBD2. J gave up 4 bases and V 4 bases, and 8 bases lay outside the gene matches. CDR3 size: 15 residues. CDR1 SQVTM and CDR2 ANQGSEA come from the germline V gene. Written as DNA, the CDR3 is TGCAGCGTTGTATCGGGGGGGCCCTTCACCGGGGAGCTGTTTTTT. Its translation: CSVVSGGPFTGELFF.

This chain joins TRBV12-3 or TRBV12-4 and TRBJ2-3; a weak D match, TRBD2 (6 bases). CDR3 length: 15 residues. Trimming removed 6 bases at V and 4 bases at J, with 17 bases between. The CDR3 region is CASSPFGREADTQYF. CDR3 nucleotide sequence: TGTGCCAGCAGCCCTTTCGGGAGAGAGGCAGATACGCAGTATTTT.

The genes are TRBV10-2 and TRBJ2-3; the D is unclear. The V and J ends lost 3 bases and 2 bases respectively, with 9 bases between them. The CDR3 extends over 14 amino acids. The germline CDR1 and CDR2 sequences are WSHSY and SAAADI. Here the CDR3 DNA reads TGCGCCAGCAGTGAAGTCAGAGTCACAGATACGCAGTATTTT. It is translated as CASSEVRVTDTQYF.

The chain recombines TRBV20-1 with TRBJ2-7; 9 bases map to TRBD2. J gave up 2 bases and V 4 bases, and 12 bases lay outside the gene matches. Germline CDR1 reads DFQATT; CDR2 reads SNEGSKA (reference sequence). The CDR3 consists of 16 residues. The CDR3 here is CSATERASGTPYEQYF. CDR3 DNA sequence: TGCAGTGCTACTGAAAGGGCTAGCGGGACTCCCTACGAGCAGTACTTC.

The gene calls are TRBV14 and TRBJ1-1, with D unresolved. The CDR3 spans 12 residues. V lost 4 bases to trimming and J lost 10 bases, with 13 bases between them. Germline lookup yields CDR1 SGHDN and CDR2 FVKESK. In nucleotides, the CDR3 is TGTGCCAGCAGCCGACCGCTGGGTGGAGCTTTCTTT. This encodes CASSRPLGGAFF.

The V gene is TRBV29-1, the J gene TRBJ2-5, with D perhaps matching TRBD2 (6 bases). The V gene lost 2 bases and the J gene lost 11 bases, with 15 bases spanning the gap. The CDR3 runs 12 residues. CDR1 and CDR2 (germline): SQVTM, ANQGSEA. CDR3 nucleotide sequence: TGCAGCGTTGAACTAGCGAGTTATGAGCAGTACTTC. The encoded protein is CSVELASYEQYF.